Shown below are 30 T cell receptor beta chains from a single sample sequenced in a study of shared clonotypes between healthy human individuals. The method was immunoSEQ multiplex PCR; TCRdb's version includes in-frame clones alone and lacks a portion of them. Found here are some 2.1 million clones, roughly 96% of them singletons; the top ten hold 0.13%. The sample was naive CD4+ T cells sorted from blood. As to subset: CD45RA+ positively selected. These receptors were obtained from a man aged 18 to 35 in good health.

This clone was counted once. V and J are TRBV7-2 and TRBJ2-2, with D hard to call. V was clipped by 2 bases and J by 1 base, with 8 bases between them. Germline CDR1 SGHTA, CDR2 FQGNSA. The CDR3 loop spans 15 amino acids. As DNA, the CDR3 is TGTGCCAGCAGCTTAACCGTCTGGAACACCGGGGAGCTGTTTTTT. It encodes CASSLTVWNTGELFF.

The genes are TRBV4-1 and TRBJ1-2; D not resolved. The V gene's germline CDR1 is MGHRA and CDR2 YSYEKL. The CDR3 runs to 15 residues. Trimming pared 1 base from V and 4 bases from J, leaving 13 bases between. The CDR3 bases are TGCGCCAGCAGCCAAGTTCTCATGGGCGGCTATGGCTACACCTTC. This translates into CASSQVLMGGYGYTF.

Points on this clone: Germline and junction disagree at one end, which may indicate a read error. This chain connects TRBV7-3 to TRBJ1-1; 7 bases agree with TRBD1. CDR1 and CDR2 from the germline V gene are SGHTA and FQGTGA. The CDR3 totals 13 residues. The CDR3 bases are TGTGCCGGCAGCTGGGACAGAAACACTGAAGCTTTCTTT. Translating it yields CAGSWDRNTEAFF.

The chain employs TRBV7-2 and TRBJ2-7, with 13 bases fitting TRBD2. The V segment lost 5 bases and the J segment 7 bases; nucleotides outside the gene matches: 14. This CDR3 region has 17 residues. The germline V gene encodes CDR1 SGHTA and CDR2 FQGNSA. CDR3 DNA: TGTGCCAGCAGCATCCGGACTAGCGGGAGTATCCCTGGGGAGCAGTACTTC. It is translated as CASSIRTSGSIPGEQYF.

The genes are TRBV28 and TRBJ2-7, with D tentatively TRBD1 (6 bases). This CDR3 has 15 amino acids. V shed 1 base and J shed 3 bases, with 13 bases lying between them. Germline loops: CDR1 MDHEN, CDR2 SYDVKM. CDR3 DNA: TGTGCCAGCAGTTTATATCTTACAGGGCACTACGAGCAGTACTTC. The encoded protein is CASSLYLTGHYEQYF.

The V call is TRBV2, the J call TRBJ2-7; no clear D. Trimming pared 7 bases from V and 5 bases from J, leaving 15 bases between. Germline V gives CDR1 SNHLY, CDR2 FYNNEI. This CDR3 is 13 amino acids long. CDR3 in DNA: TGTGCCAGCACCCTAATGAGAACCCACGAGCAGTACTTC. It codes for CASTLMRTHEQYF.

As to this clone: Other DNA variants within this sample encode the same CDR3. The chain links TRBV25-1 to TRBJ1-4; 7 bases align to TRBD1. In germline, CDR1 is MGHDK, CDR2 SYGVNS. The CDR3 extends over 15 amino acids. The V gene end was trimmed by 6 bases and the J gene end by 0 bases; junction bases not matched to a gene: 4. CDR3 sequence (DNA): TGTGCCAGCAGCGCCGGGACAGCAACTAATGAAAAACTGTTTTTT. Amino acids: CASSAGTATNEKLFF.

The sample holds one count of this clone. The V gene is TRBV5-1, the J gene TRBJ2-3, with TRBD2 as a possible D gene (6 bases). Germline assignment: CDR1 SGHRS and CDR2 YFSETQ. Between the trimmed V and J ends, which lost 4 bases and 4 bases, there was a span of 19 bases. The CDR3 has 16 amino acids. CDR3 sequence (DNA): TGCGCCAGCAGCGGCGATCGGGGGTCTGGAGCAGATACGCAGTATTTT. Amino acids: CASSGDRGSGADTQYF.

The CDR3 is CASSRGTGRGAFF. CDR3 nucleotide sequence: TGTGCCAGCAGTAGGGGGACAGGCCGCGGGGCTTTCTTT. V is TRBV6-5 and J is TRBJ1-1; 8 bases agree with TRBD1. The length of the CDR3 is 13 residues. Germline V CDR1 and CDR2: MNHEY, SVGAGI. The J segment lost 11 bases and the V segment lost 5 bases, leaving 10 bases of the junction unmatched.

The chain employs TRBV6-5 and TRBJ2-7; perhaps TRBD2 as D (6 bases). V was cut by 2 bases and J by 3 bases, with 11 bases left in between. This CDR3 has 14 amino acids. In germline, CDR1 is MNHEY, CDR2 SVGAGI. CDR3 nucleotides: TGTGCCAGCAGTTACGCGGGGATAAACTACGAGCAGTACTTC. Translating gives CASSYAGINYEQYF.

The V call is TRBV5-4, the J call TRBJ2-3; TRBD1 aligns across 7 bases. J gave up 0 bases and V 4 bases, and 14 bases lay outside the gene matches. Germline values: CDR1 SGHNT, CDR2 YYREEE (reference sequence). CDR3 size: 18 residues. Here the CDR3 reads CASSPDPDRATSTDTQYF. Here the CDR3 DNA reads TGTGCCAGCAGCCCGGATCCAGACAGGGCAACTAGCACAGATACGCAGTATTTT.

This chain uses TRBV28 with TRBJ2-7; 11 nucleotides line up with TRBD1. Looked up from germline, CDR1 is MDHEN and CDR2 is SYDVKM. The junction had 2 bases not matched to a gene; V was cut back by 4 bases and J by 3 bases. CDR3 length: 14 residues. CDR3 sequence (DNA): TGTGCCAGCAGTTCGGGACAGGGGGGCTACGAGCAGTACTTC. Translating it yields CASSSGQGGYEQYF.

For this clone: The same CDR3 can be traced to other DNA sequences in this sample. V gene TRBV5-1 combines with J gene TRBJ2-5; weak D call: TRBD2 (7 bases). The CDR3 totals 14 residues. Trimming shortened V by 0 bases and J by 5 bases, and 11 bases separated the two germline ends. Germline assignment: CDR1 SGHRS and CDR2 YFSETQ. The CDR3 loop is CASSLAGGLETQYF. CDR3 bases: TGCGCCAGCAGCTTGGCCGGGGGGCTCGAGACCCAGTACTTC.

The V gene is TRBV30, the J gene TRBJ2-5; weak D call: TRBD1 (6 bases). This CDR3 comprises 13 residues. CDR1 GTSNPN and CDR2 SVGIG come from the germline V gene (reference sequence). V was cut by 3 bases and J by 4 bases, with 12 bases left in between. The CDR3 DNA is TGTGCCTGGAGATTTGGGGGCAGAGAGACCCAGTACTTC. This codes for CAWRFGGRETQYF.

The CDR3 DNA is TGTGCCTGGAGCCCCTCGCGGGGGCCCTACGAGCAGTACTTC. This gives the protein CAWSPSRGPYEQYF. The rearrangement links TRBV30 to TRBJ2-7; D might be TRBD2 (7 bases). CDR1 is GTSNPN, CDR2 SVGIG, per germline (reference sequence). The V gene lost 3 bases and the J gene lost 2 bases, with 14 bases spanning the gap. The CDR3 totals 14 residues. The whole variable domain, remainder taken from reference TRBV30 and TRBJ2-7, is SQTIHQWPATLVQPVGSPLSLECTVEGTSNPNLYWYRQAAGRGLQLLFYSVGIGQISSEVPQNLSASRPQDRQFILSSKKLLLSDSGFYLCAWSPSRGPYEQYFGPGTRLTVT.

Points on this clone: Other DNA sequences in this specimen translate into the identical CDR3. The chain has TRBV7-2 and TRBJ2-1; D is possibly TRBD2 (5 bases). The germline V gene has CDR1 SGHTA and CDR2 FQGNSA. CDR3 length: 14 residues. The V and J ends lost 3 bases and 0 bases respectively, with 6 bases between them. The CDR3 nucleotides read TGTGCCAGCAGCTTGGGGAGCTCCTACAATGAGCAGTTCTTC. This sequence encodes CASSLGSSYNEQFF. Using reference TRBV7-2 and TRBJ2-1 for the parts outside the CDR3, the full variable domain is GAGVSQSPSNKVTEKGKDVELRCDPISGHTALYWYRQSLGQGLEFLIYFQGNSAPDKSGLPSDRFSAERTGGSVSTLTIQRTQQEDSAVYLCASSLGSSYNEQFFGPGTRLTVL.

Points on this clone: The sample carries other DNA sequences with the same CDR3. The chain is built from TRBV19 and TRBJ2-7; D tentatively fits TRBD1 or TRBD2 (5 bases each). Germline CDR1 LNHDA, CDR2 SQIVND (reference sequence). V lost 4 bases and J lost 0, with 10 bases in between. The CDR3 contains 14 residues. CDR3 coding DNA: TGTGCCAGTAGTACGCCCGGGACCTCCTACGAGCAGTACTTC. This codes for CASSTPGTSYEQYF.

This clone was observed a single time. The chain couples TRBV18 to TRBJ2-1, with D possibly being TRBD1 (5 bases). Trimming shortened V by 4 bases and J by 4 bases, and 17 bases separated the two germline ends. CDR3 length equals 16 residues. The V gene's germline CDR1 is KGHSH and CDR2 LQKENI. CDR3 residues: CASSQSRPGLYNEQFF. The CDR3 DNA is TGTGCCAGCTCACAATCCCGTCCAGGGTTGTACAATGAGCAGTTCTTC. The whole variable domain, remainder taken from reference TRBV18 and TRBJ2-1, is NAGVMQNPRHLVRRRGQEARLRCSPMKGHSHVYWYRQLPEEGLKFMVYLQKENIIDESGMPKERFSAEFPKEGPSILRIQQVVRGDSAAYFCASSQSRPGLYNEQFFGPGTRLTVL.

This rearrangement joins TRBV18 to TRBJ2-6, with TRBD1 as a possible D gene (5 bases). V was pared by 3 bases and J by 0 bases, with 15 bases between. Per germline, CDR1 KGHSH and CDR2 LQKENI. This CDR3 contains 18 residues. This chain's CDR3 is CASSPQGASISGANVLTF. CDR3 DNA: TGTGCCAGCTCACCTCAGGGCGCATCAATCTCTGGGGCCAACGTCCTGACTTTC.

The chain employs TRBV21-1 and TRBJ2-5; no DNA check was done on the table's D call, TRBD1. TRBV21-1 constitutes a pseudogene. The CDR3 is 13 residues long. CDR3 amino acids: CARETGPQETQYF. The CDR3, as DNA: TGTGCCAGGGAAACAGGGCCCCAAGAGACCCAGTACTTC.

The rearrangement joins TRBV10-3 to TRBJ2-5, with D possibly matching TRBD1 (6 bases). V lost 1 base and J lost 1, with 10 bases in between. The CDR3 sequence is 15 residues long. From germline, CDR1 is ENHRY and CDR2 SYGVKD. CDR3 residues: CAISEWGRSQETQYF. The CDR3 nucleotides are TGTGCCATCAGTGAGTGGGGGCGTTCCCAAGAGACCCAGTACTTC.

V gene TRBV30 combines with J gene TRBJ2-2, with unresolved D. The germline V gene has CDR1 GTSNPN and CDR2 SVGIG (reference sequence). V lost 0 bases and J 2 bases, leaving 10 bases between the germline ends. CDR3 length equals 15 residues. DNA of the CDR3: TGTGCCTGGAGTGTACGCGTCGGTAACACCGGGGAGCTGTTTTTT. Its protein is CAWSVRVGNTGELFF.

The rearrangement links TRBV7-2 to TRBJ2-2; D is unclear. Trimming removed 5 bases from V and 9 bases from J, with 10 bases in between. CDR1 is SGHTA, CDR2 FQGNSA, per germline. This CDR3 contains 12 residues. The CDR3 DNA is TGTGCCAGCAGCGTAACATTCCGGGAGCTGTTTTTT. Its protein is CASSVTFRELFF.

This clone was seen at least ten times. This rearrangement joins TRBV7-2 to TRBJ1-2; TRBD1 matches at 8 bases. CDR3 length: 13 residues. V lost 0 bases and J lost 6; bases outside the gene matches: 0. CDR1 and CDR2 (germline): SGHTA, FQGNSA. The CDR3 reads CASSLATGDGYTF. The CDR3 DNA sequence: TGTGCCAGCAGCTTAGCGACAGGGGATGGCTACACCTTC.

The CDR3 here is CASSQGNYKEGETQYF. For the CDR3, the DNA is TGTGCCAGCAGCCAAGGCAATTATAAGGAGGGGGAGACCCAGTACTTC. The genes are TRBV4-2 and TRBJ2-5; D is perhaps TRBD2 (6 bases). The V end was cut by 1 base, the J end by 5 bases, with 17 bases between. The CDR3 has 16 residues. The germline V gene encodes CDR1 LGHNA and CDR2 YNFKEQ.

The gene calls are TRBV28 and TRBJ1-1; D gene uncertain. Germline CDR1 reads MDHEN; CDR2 reads SYDVKM. Between the trimmed V and J ends, which lost 7 bases and 4 bases, there was a span of 10 bases. CDR3 length: 12 residues. Written as DNA, the CDR3 is TGTGCCAGCAACGGCGGGCGCACTGAAGCTTTCTTT. This encodes CASNGGRTEAFF.

The chain employs TRBV10-3 and TRBJ2-2; TRBD1 matches 7 bases. Germline V CDR1 and CDR2: ENHRY, SYGVKD. This CDR3 is 14 amino acids long. V dropped 0 bases and J dropped 6; count of bases not matched to a gene: 1. The DNA of the CDR3 is TGTGCCATCAGTGAGTCAGGGACAGCCGGGGAGCTGTTTTTT. It translates to CAISESGTAGELFF.

The gene calls are TRBV7-3 and TRBJ2-7; D is tentatively TRBD1 or TRBD2 (6 bases each). The CDR3 is made up of 15 amino acids. In germline, CDR1 is SGHTA, CDR2 FQGTGA. V was shortened by 6 bases and J by 0 bases, with 15 bases between the two germline ends. The DNA of the CDR3 is TGTGCCAGCAGTCTTAGACGGGGGCGCTCCTACGAGCAGTACTTC. It is translated as CASSLRRGRSYEQYF.

The chain combines TRBV7-8 with TRBJ2-1, with D maybe TRBD2 (6 bases). Trimming stripped 5 bases from V and 9 bases from J, with 14 bases between. The germline V gene has CDR1 SGHVS and CDR2 FQNEAQ. The length of the CDR3 is 13 residues. The CDR3 DNA reads as TGTGCCAGCAGCCGCGCGAGGGGAGGTGAGCAGTTCTTC. As protein: CASSRARGGEQFF.

The chain recombines TRBV5-1 with TRBJ2-7; TRBD2 aligns across 9 bases. Germline CDR1 and CDR2: SGHRS and YFSETQ. Trimming at V came to 3 bases and at J to 6 bases, leaving 4 bases not matched to a gene. The CDR3 totals 13 residues. The CDR3 loop reads CASSSGLASEQYF. The CDR3 DNA reads as TGCGCCAGCAGCTCGGGACTAGCTTCCGAGCAGTACTTC.